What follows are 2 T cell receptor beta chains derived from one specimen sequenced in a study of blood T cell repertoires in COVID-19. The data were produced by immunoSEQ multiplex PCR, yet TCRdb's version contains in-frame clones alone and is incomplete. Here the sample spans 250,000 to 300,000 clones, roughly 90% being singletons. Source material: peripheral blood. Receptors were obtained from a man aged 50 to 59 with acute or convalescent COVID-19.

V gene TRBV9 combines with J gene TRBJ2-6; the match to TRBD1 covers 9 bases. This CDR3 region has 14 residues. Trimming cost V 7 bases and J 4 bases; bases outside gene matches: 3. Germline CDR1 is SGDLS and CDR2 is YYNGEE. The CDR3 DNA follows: TGTGCCAGCCGGACAGGGGACGGGGCCAACGTCCTGACTTTC. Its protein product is CASRTGDGANVLTF.

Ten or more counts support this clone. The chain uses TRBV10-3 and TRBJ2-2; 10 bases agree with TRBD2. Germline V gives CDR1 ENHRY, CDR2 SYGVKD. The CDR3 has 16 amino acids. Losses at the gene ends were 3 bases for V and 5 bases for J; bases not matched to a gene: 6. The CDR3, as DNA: TGTGCCATCAGTGAAGGACTAGCGGCGACAACCGGGGAGCTGTTTTTT. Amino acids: CAISEGLAATTGELFF.